A single sample is the source of the 2 T cell receptor beta chains below, sequenced in a study of blood T cell repertoires in COVID-19. Assay: immunoSEQ multiplex PCR; the TCRdb copy retains only in-frame clones and omits some. The sample holds around 70,000 clones; 85% to 95% are singletons and the top ten take around 4.9%. The sequencing sample was made of peripheral blood. The receptors come from a woman aged 55-70 years with active COVID-19.

This clone turned up a few times. The gene calls are TRBV11-2 and TRBJ1-1; D is undetermined. CDR1 and CDR2 (germline): SGHAT, FQNNGV. The CDR3 runs to 12 residues. Trimming shortened V by 5 bases and J by 5 bases, and 9 bases separated the two germline ends. This CDR3 reads CASSRSQTEAFF. As DNA, the CDR3 is TGTGCCAGCAGCCGATCTCAGACTGAAGCTTTCTTT.

The chain is built from TRBV6-9 and TRBJ2-7, with 8 bases matching TRBD1. CDR1 and CDR2 from the germline V gene are MNHGY and SVAAGI. The CDR3 sequence is 15 residues long. V lost 4 bases and J lost 2; bases outside the gene matches: 7. CDR3 sequence reads: CASSSQDRDPYEQYF. As DNA, the CDR3 is TGTGCCAGCAGTTCGCAGGACAGGGACCCCTACGAGCAGTACTTC.